The next 19 T cell receptor beta chains were all read from a single sample in a study of blood T cell repertoires in COVID-19. The repertoire was sequenced with immunoSEQ multiplex PCR; TCRdb's copy has only in-frame clones and lacks some. The data contain 200,000 to 300,000 clones, approximately 83% of them seen just once; the ten biggest clones take up about 3.3%. The sample taken for sequencing was PBMCs or T cells enriched from blood (not recorded which). These receptors were taken from a woman aged 40 to 50 with acute COVID-19.

The CDR3 DNA follows: TGCAGTGCGGGGACAGGCGAAAAACTGTTTTTT. It encodes CSAGTGEKLFF. This rearrangement joins TRBV20-1 to TRBJ1-4; 8 bases fit TRBD1. Trimming cost V 6 bases and J 8 bases; bases outside gene matches: 2. This CDR3 contains 11 residues. In germline, CDR1 is DFQATT, CDR2 SNEGSKA (reference sequence).

The chain uses TRBV7-9 and TRBJ1-1; 9 positions match TRBD1. The junction had 8 bases not matched to a gene; V was cut back by 4 bases and J by 5 bases. The CDR3 covers 15 residues. CDR1 and CDR2 from the germline V gene are SEHNR and FQNEAQ (reference sequence). CDR3 loop: CASSSPGQGMTEAFF. CDR3 sequence (DNA): TGTGCCAGCAGCTCGCCGGGACAGGGTATGACTGAAGCTTTCTTT.

V usage is TRBV3-1 (or the pseudogene TRBV3-2) and J usage is TRBJ2-1, with 12 nucleotides matching TRBD2. V gave up 3 bases and J gave up 15 bases; unmatched junction bases: 12. There are 15 residues in the CDR3. Germline V gene lookup returns CDR1 LGHDT and CDR2 YNNKEL (reference sequence). DNA of the CDR3: TGTGCCAGCAGCCAGGCCGTGACTAGCGGGAGTGGTTCGTTCTTC. Translating gives CASSQAVTSGSGSFF.

The chain joins TRBV11-2 to TRBJ1-2; 8 bases are a match to TRBD1. Germline CDR1 is SGHAT and CDR2 is FQNNGV. V lost 4 bases and J lost 3; bases outside the gene matches: 4. This CDR3 has 14 residues. The CDR3 reads CASSSDRDDYGYTF. CDR3 DNA: TGTGCCAGCAGCTCGGACAGGGACGACTATGGCTACACCTTC.

V is TRBV30 and J is TRBJ2-4; 12 nucleotides line up with TRBD2. Germline V gives CDR1 GTSNPN, CDR2 SVGIG (reference sequence). The J segment lost 8 bases and the V segment lost 2 bases, leaving 10 bases of the junction unmatched. The CDR3 runs 16 residues. As DNA, the CDR3 is TGTGCCTGGAGTTTCCCCCTGACTAGCGGGAGATACATTCAGTACTTC. It is translated as CAWSFPLTSGRYIQYF. Looking up the rest from reference TRBV30 and TRBJ2-4 gives the full variable domain: SQTIHQWPATLVQPVGSPLSLECTVEGTSNPNLYWYRQAAGRGLQLLFYSVGIGQISSEVPQNLSASRPQDRQFILSSKKLLLSDSGFYLCAWSFPLTSGRYIQYFGAGTRLSVL.

The V call is TRBV7-2, the J call TRBJ2-1; no definite D call. This CDR3 has 15 residues. Germline CDR1 SGHTA, CDR2 FQGNSA. Trimming removed 2 bases at V and 1 base at J, with 9 bases between. CDR3 sequence (DNA): TGTGCCAGCAGCTTAAAATCAGGATCCTACAATGAGCAGTTCTTC. It yields the protein CASSLKSGSYNEQFF.

V is TRBV25-1 and J is TRBJ1-1; D remains ambiguous. This CDR3 comprises 13 residues. V gave up 7 bases and J gave up 5 bases, with 14 bases separating them. Germline CDR1 reads MGHDK; CDR2 reads SYGVNS. CDR3 loop: CASTEWVATEAFF. The CDR3 DNA follows: TGTGCCAGCACCGAATGGGTAGCGACTGAAGCTTTCTTT.

In its sample, this clone was seen once. The CDR3 region has the DNA TGTGCCAGCAGCATCCGGGACAGGGGAAACAATGAGCAGTTCTTC. It translates to CASSIRDRGNNEQFF. The V gene is TRBV11-3, the J gene TRBJ2-1, with 10 bases aligning to TRBD1. The germline V gene has CDR1 SGHNT and CDR2 YENEEA. The V segment lost 5 bases and the J segment 5 bases; nucleotides outside the gene matches: 6. There are 15 residues in the CDR3.

The V and J genes are TRBV6-5 and TRBJ1-3, with D unclear. This CDR3 comprises 14 residues. V lost 5 bases to trimming and J lost 3 bases, with 11 bases between them. Germline V lookup: CDR1 MNHEY, CDR2 SVGAGI. CDR3 coding DNA: TGTGCCAGCAGTCACCTCCCGGTTGGAAACACCATATATTTT. This sequence encodes CASSHLPVGNTIYF.

The rearrangement uses TRBV9 and TRBJ1-2; D is possibly TRBD1 (5 bases). CDR1 is SGDLS, CDR2 YYNGEE, per germline. V dropped 0 bases and J dropped 6 bases, with 6 bases sitting between them. This CDR3 contains 12 residues. CDR3 nucleotides: TGTGCCAGCAGCGTAGGGGGGGATGGCTACACCTTC. It translates to CASSVGGDGYTF.

The chain joins TRBV29-1 to TRBJ1-2, with D perhaps matching TRBD1 (6 bases). V lost 8 bases, J lost 8 bases, and 15 bases lay in between. Per germline, CDR1 SQVTM and CDR2 ANQGSEA. The CDR3 loop spans 11 amino acids. As DNA, the CDR3 is TGCAGCACAGGCACTGACAGGGGCTACACCTTC. Translated, it gives CSTGTDRGYTF.

This clone was detected only a few times. The rearrangement uses TRBV19 and TRBJ1-1, with a tentative D call TRBD1 (5 bases). The germline gives CDR1 LNHDA, CDR2 SQIVND (reference sequence). This CDR3 is 14 amino acids long. Trimming took off 7 bases at V and 4 bases at J, with 16 bases between the two ends. The CDR3: CASTNQGEGTEAFF. CDR3 sequence (DNA): TGTGCCAGTACCAATCAGGGTGAAGGCACTGAAGCTTTCTTT.

V and J are TRBV4-2 and TRBJ1-2; 7 nucleotides agree with TRBD1. The CDR3 is 15 residues long. The V segment lost 2 bases and the J segment 3 bases; nucleotides outside the gene matches: 6. Germline assignment: CDR1 LGHNA and CDR2 YNFKEQ. The CDR3 sequence is CASSQPGQADYGYTF. The CDR3, as DNA: TGTGCCAGCAGCCAACCCGGACAGGCTGACTATGGCTACACCTTC.

The V and J genes are TRBV27 and TRBJ2-7; 9 bases align to TRBD1. The germline V gene encodes CDR1 MNHEY and CDR2 SMNVEV (reference sequence). J lost 7 bases, V lost 7 bases, and 8 bases had no gene match. The CDR3 extends over 13 amino acids. The CDR3 sequence: CASKLTGGKEQYF. The CDR3 region has the DNA TGTGCCAGCAAATTGACAGGGGGTAAAGAGCAGTACTTC.

Comments on this clone: In the same sample, other DNA sequences code for this CDR3. This chain uses TRBV24-1 with TRBJ1-5; a possible D gene is TRBD1 (5 bases). The CDR3 is 14 residues long. CDR1 is KGHDR, CDR2 SFDVKD, per germline. V lost 5 bases, J lost 2 bases, and 9 bases lay in between. CDR3 in amino acids: CATSGQGGNQPQHF. DNA for the CDR3: TGTGCCACCAGTGGGCAGGGTGGCAATCAGCCCCAGCATTTT.

The V call is TRBV5-5, the J call TRBJ2-7, with 10 bases identical to TRBD1. V lost 4 bases and J lost 3; bases outside the gene matches: 7. Germline loops: CDR1 SGHKS, CDR2 YYEKEE (reference sequence). CDR3 length: 15 amino acids. The CDR3 DNA reads TGTGCCAGCAGCCTCGGGACAGGGGATATCTACGAGCAGTACTTC. Its protein is CASSLGTGDIYEQYF.

The chain combines TRBV11-3 with TRBJ2-1; D may be TRBD2 (5 bases). The germline V gene has CDR1 SGHNT and CDR2 YENEEA. The CDR3 loop spans 14 amino acids. V was trimmed by 6 bases and J by 7 bases, leaving 16 bases between them. CDR3 bases: TGTGCCAGCAGACCCGGCAGCTCGGGGAATGAGCAGTTCTTC. It codes for CASRPGSSGNEQFF.

CDR3 sequence: CATRGAGGRPYEQYF. Written as DNA, the CDR3 is TGTGCGACGAGGGGAGCGGGAGGGCGTCCCTACGAGCAGTACTTC. The J gene is TRBJ2-7, the V gene TRBV30; 10 bases fit TRBD2. The CDR3 sequence is 15 residues long. Germline values: CDR1 GTSNPN, CDR2 SVGIG (reference sequence).

This clone was seen a handful of times. The chain couples TRBV27 to TRBJ2-2, with TRBD1 identical over 7 bases. The CDR3 length is 14 residues. Germline V gene data show CDR1 as MNHEY and CDR2 as SMNVEV (reference sequence). V trimming: 6 bases; J trimming: 1 base; junction bases outside the gene matches: 2. This chain's CDR3 is CASSRDRNTGELFF. The CDR3 DNA reads TGTGCCAGCAGCAGGGACAGGAACACCGGGGAGCTGTTTTTT.